The present T cell receptor (beta chain) was sequenced within a study of cytomegalovirus exposure and HLA in healthy donors. PCR used 60 Vbeta primers and 13 Jbeta primers. Using immunoSEQ multiplex PCR, the repertoire was profiled, and TCRdb retains in-frame clones only, with some absent. The profile covers about 110,000 clones, with around two thirds appearing a single time and around 13% taken by the ten largest. The CDR3 contains 14 residues. Germline-derived CDR1 and CDR2 are SGHRS and YFSETQ. V lost 3 bases, J lost 0 bases, and 3 bases stayed unmatched. With regard to this clone: Its antigen is not known.

Study-wide points: A few chains tied to CMV proved CMV antigen-specific in vitro. Rates of TCR association differed by HLA locus in a later analysis, with DRB1 highest and HLA-C lowest. In a later analysis, productive TCRs from donors in an Asian-associated ancestry cluster reportedly carried fewer N-insertions than the cohort mean. In presence/absence analyses, roughly uniform sequencing depth across donors was assumed.

The chain couples TRBV5-1 to TRBJ2-7; TRBD1 matches 7 bases. Sequences were obtained from PBMCs. This receptor was obtained from a woman between 40 and 55 years old in good health and CMV-seropositive. The CDR3 nucleotides are TGCGCCAGCAGCTCCACAGGGGACTCCTACGAGCAGTACTTC. This codes for CASSSTGDSYEQYF.